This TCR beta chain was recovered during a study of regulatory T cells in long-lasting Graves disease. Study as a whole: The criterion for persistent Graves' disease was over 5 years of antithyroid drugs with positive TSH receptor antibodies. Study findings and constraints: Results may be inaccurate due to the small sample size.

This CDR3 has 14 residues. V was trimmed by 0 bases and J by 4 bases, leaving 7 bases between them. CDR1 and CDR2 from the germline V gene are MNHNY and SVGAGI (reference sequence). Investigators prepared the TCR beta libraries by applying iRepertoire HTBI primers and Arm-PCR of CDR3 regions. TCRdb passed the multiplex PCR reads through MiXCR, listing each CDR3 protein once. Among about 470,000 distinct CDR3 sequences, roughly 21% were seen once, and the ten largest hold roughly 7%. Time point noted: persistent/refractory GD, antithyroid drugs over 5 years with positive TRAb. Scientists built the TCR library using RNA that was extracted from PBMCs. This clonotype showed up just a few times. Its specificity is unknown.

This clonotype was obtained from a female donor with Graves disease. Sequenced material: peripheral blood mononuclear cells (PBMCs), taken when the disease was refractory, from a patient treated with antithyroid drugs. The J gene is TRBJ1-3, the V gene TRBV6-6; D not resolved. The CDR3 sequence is CASSYSMEGNTIYF. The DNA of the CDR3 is TGTGCCAGCAGTTACTCGATGGAGGGAAACACCATATATTTT.